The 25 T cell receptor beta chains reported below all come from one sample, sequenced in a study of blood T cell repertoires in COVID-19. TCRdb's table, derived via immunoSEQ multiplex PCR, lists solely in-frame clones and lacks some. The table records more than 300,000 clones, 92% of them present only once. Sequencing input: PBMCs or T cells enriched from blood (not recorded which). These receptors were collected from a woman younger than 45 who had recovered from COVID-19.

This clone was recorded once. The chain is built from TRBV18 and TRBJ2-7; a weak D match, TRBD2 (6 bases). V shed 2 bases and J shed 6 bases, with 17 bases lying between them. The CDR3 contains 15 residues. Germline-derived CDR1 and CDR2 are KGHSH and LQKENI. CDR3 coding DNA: TGTGCCAGCTCACCAGGGGGGTTGACAGCCTCCGAGCAGTACTTC. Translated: CASSPGGLTASEQYF.

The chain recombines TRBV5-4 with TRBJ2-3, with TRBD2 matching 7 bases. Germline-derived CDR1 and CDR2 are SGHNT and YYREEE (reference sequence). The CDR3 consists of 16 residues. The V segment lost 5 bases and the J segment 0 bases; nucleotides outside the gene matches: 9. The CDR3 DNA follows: TGTGCCAGCAGGTCGGATAGCGGGCTTAGCACAGATACGCAGTATTTT. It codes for CASRSDSGLSTDTQYF. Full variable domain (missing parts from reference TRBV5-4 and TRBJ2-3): ETGVTQSPTHLIKTRGQQVTLRCSSQSGHNTVSWYQQALGQGPQFIFQYYREEENGRGNFPPRFSGLQFPNYSSELNVNALELDDSALYLCASRSDSGLSTDTQYFGPGTRLTVL.

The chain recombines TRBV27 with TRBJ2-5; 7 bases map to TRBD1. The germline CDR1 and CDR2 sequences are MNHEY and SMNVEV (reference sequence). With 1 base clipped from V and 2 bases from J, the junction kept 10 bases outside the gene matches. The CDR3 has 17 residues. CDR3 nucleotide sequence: TGTGCCAGCAGTTTATTTGGACAGGCGCGTTTACAAGAGACCCAGTACTTC. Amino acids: CASSLFGQARLQETQYF.

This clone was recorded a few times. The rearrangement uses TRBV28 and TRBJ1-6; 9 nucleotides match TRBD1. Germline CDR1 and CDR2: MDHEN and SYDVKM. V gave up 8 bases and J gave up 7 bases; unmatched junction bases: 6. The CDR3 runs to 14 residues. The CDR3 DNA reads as TGTGCCAGCCTTGGGGGGACAGGGAATTCACCCCTCCACTTT. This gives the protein CASLGGTGNSPLHF.

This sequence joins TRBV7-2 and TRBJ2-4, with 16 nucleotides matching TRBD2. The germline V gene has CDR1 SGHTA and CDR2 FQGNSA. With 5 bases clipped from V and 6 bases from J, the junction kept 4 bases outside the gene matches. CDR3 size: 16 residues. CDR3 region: CASSLGTSGRANIQYF. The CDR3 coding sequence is TGTGCCAGCAGCCTCGGGACTAGCGGGAGGGCAAACATTCAGTACTTC.

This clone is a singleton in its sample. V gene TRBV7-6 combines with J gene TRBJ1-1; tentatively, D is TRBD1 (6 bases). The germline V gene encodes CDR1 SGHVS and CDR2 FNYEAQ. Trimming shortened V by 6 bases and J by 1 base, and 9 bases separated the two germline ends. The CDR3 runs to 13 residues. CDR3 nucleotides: TGTGCCAGCAGGCCACAGGGGAACACTGAAGCTTTCTTT. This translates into CASRPQGNTEAFF.

CDR3 loop: CASSKLGGELFF. CDR3 nucleotides: TGTGCCAGCAGCAAACTAGGCGGGGAGCTGTTTTTT. The gene calls are TRBV11-3 and TRBJ2-2, with D tentatively TRBD2 (5 bases). Trimming took off 5 bases at V and 7 bases at J, with 8 bases between the two ends. This CDR3 has 12 residues. Germline V gives CDR1 SGHNT, CDR2 YENEEA.

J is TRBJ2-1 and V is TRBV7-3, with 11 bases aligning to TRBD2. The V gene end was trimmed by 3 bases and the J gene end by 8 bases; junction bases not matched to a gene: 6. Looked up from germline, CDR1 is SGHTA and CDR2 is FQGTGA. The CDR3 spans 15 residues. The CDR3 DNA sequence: TGTGCCAGCAGCTTGACCGGGACTAGCGGAGATGAGCAGTTCTTC. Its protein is CASSLTGTSGDEQFF. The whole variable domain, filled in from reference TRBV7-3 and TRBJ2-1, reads GAGVSQTPSNKVTEKGKYVELRCDPISGHTALYWYRQSLGQGPEFLIYFQGTGAADDSGLPNDRFFAVRPEGSVSTLKIQRTERGDSAVYLCASSLTGTSGDEQFFGPGTRLTVL.

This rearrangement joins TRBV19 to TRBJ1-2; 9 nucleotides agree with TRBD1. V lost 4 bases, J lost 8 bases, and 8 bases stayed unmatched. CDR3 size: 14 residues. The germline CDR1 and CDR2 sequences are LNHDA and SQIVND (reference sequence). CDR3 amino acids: CASSTSGTGSGYTF. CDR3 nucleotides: TGTGCCAGTAGTACATCAGGGACAGGGAGCGGCTACACCTTC. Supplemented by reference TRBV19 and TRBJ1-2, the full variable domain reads DGGITQSPKYLFRKEGQNVTLSCEQNLNHDAMYWYRQDPGQGLRLIYYSQIVNDFQKGDIAEGYSVSREKKESFPLTVTSAQKNPTAFYLCASSTSGTGSGYTFGSGTRLTVV.

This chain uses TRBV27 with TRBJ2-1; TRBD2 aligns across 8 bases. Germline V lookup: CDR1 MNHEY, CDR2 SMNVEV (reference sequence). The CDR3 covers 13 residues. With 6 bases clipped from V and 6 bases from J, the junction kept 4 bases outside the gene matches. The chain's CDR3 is CASRGTSGNEQFF. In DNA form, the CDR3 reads TGTGCCAGCAGAGGAACTAGCGGCAATGAGCAGTTCTTC.

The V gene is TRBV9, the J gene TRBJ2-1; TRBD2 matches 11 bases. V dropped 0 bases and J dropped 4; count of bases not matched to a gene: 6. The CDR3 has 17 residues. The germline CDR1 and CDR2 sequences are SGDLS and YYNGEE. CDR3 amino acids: CASSVDRTSGLYNEQFF. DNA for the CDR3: TGTGCCAGCAGCGTAGATAGGACTAGCGGGTTGTACAATGAGCAGTTCTTC.

The CDR3 loop is CASSLEPSGGGLLHEQFF. The CDR3 coding sequence is TGTGCCAGCAGCTTAGAGCCGAGCGGGGGGGGCCTCCTCCATGAGCAGTTCTTC. The chain uses TRBV7-2 and TRBJ2-1, with 10 bases that match TRBD2. This CDR3 has 18 amino acids. In germline, CDR1 is SGHTA, CDR2 FQGNSA. The J segment lost 8 bases and the V segment lost 1 base, leaving 14 bases of the junction unmatched.

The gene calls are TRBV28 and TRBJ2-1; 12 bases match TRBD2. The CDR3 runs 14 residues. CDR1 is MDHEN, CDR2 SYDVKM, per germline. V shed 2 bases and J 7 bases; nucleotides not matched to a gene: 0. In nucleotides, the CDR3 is TGTGCCAGCAGTTTAACTAGCGGGAGGAATGAGCAGTTCTTC. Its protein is CASSLTSGRNEQFF.

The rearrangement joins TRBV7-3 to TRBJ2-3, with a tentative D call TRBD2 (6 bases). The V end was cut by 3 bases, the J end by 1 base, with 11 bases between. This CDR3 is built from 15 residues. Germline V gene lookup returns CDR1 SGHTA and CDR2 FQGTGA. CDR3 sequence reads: CASSFGSKGTDTQYF. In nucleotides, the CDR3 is TGTGCCAGCAGCTTCGGGAGCAAGGGCACAGATACGCAGTATTTT. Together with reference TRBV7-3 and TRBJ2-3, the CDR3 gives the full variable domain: GAGVSQTPSNKVTEKGKYVELRCDPISGHTALYWYRQSLGQGPEFLIYFQGTGAADDSGLPNDRFFAVRPEGSVSTLKIQRTERGDSAVYLCASSFGSKGTDTQYFGPGTRLTVL.

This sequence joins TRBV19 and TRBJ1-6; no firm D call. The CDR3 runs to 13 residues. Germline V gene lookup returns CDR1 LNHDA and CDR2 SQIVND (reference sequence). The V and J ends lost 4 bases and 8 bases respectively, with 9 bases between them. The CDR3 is CASSKSRYSPLHF. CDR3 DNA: TGTGCCAGTAGTAAGTCCAGGTATTCACCCCTCCACTTT. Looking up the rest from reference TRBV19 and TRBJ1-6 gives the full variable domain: DGGITQSPKYLFRKEGQNVTLSCEQNLNHDAMYWYRQDPGQGLRLIYYSQIVNDFQKGDIAEGYSVSREKKESFPLTVTSAQKNPTAFYLCASSKSRYSPLHFGNGTRLTVT.

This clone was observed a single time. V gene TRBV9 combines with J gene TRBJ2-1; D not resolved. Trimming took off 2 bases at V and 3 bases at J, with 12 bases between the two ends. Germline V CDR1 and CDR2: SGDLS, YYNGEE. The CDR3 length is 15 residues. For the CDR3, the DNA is TGTGCCAGCAGCGTCGGTCCAGCGTTCTACAATGAGCAGTTCTTC. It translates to CASSVGPAFYNEQFF. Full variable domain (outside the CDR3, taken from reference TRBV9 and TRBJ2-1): DSGVTQTPKHLITATGQRVTLRCSPRSGDLSVYWYQQSLDQGLQFLIQYYNGEERAKGNILERFSAQQFPDLHSELNLSSLELGDSALYFCASSVGPAFYNEQFFGPGTRLTVL.

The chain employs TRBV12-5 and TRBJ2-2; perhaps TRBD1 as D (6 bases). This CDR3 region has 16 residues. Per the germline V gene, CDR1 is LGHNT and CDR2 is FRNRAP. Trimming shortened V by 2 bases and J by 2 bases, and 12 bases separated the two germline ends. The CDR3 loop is CASGLWAGTNTGELFF. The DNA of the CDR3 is TGTGCTAGTGGTTTGTGGGCAGGGACAAACACCGGGGAGCTGTTTTTT. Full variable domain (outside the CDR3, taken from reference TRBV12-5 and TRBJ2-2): DARVTQTPRHKVTEMGQEVTMRCQPILGHNTVFWYRQTMMQGLELLAYFRNRAPLDDSGMPKDRFSAEMPDATLATLKIQPSEPRDSAVYFCASGLWAGTNTGELFFGEGSRLTVL.

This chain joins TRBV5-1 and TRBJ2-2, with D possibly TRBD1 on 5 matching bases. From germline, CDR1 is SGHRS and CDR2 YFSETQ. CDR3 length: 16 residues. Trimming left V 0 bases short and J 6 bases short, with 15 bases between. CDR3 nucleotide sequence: TGCGCCAGCAGCTTGGCAGGGATTGGTATATCCGGGGAGCTGTTTTTT. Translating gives CASSLAGIGISGELFF.

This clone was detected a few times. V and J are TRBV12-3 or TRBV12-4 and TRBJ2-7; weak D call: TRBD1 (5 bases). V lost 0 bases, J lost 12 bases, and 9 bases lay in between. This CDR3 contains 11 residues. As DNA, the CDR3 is TGTGCCAGCAGTTTAGCGCAAGGGGTGTACTTC. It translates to CASSLAQGVYF.

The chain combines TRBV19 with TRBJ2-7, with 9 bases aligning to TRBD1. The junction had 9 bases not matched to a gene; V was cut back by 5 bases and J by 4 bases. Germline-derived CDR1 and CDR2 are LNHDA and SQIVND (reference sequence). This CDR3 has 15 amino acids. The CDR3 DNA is TGTGCCAGTAGTGGTGGGACAGGGATCCTATACGAGCAGTACTTC. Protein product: CASSGGTGILYEQYF.

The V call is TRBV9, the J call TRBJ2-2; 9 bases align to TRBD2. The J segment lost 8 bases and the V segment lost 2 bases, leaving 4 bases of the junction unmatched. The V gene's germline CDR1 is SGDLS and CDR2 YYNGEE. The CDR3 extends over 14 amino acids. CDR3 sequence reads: CASSVSSGSGELFF. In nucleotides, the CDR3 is TGTGCCAGCAGCGTTAGTAGCGGGAGTGGGGAGCTGTTTTTT.

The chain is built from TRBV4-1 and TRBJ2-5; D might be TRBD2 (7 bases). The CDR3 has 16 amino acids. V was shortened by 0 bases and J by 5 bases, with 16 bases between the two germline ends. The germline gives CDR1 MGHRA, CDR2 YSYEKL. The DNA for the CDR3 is TGCGCCAGCAGCCAAGAAGGCGGGGGCCTGACGGAGACCCAGTACTTC. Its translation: CASSQEGGGLTETQYF.

CDR3 in DNA: TGTGCCAGCAGCCAGACAGGAACATATGGCTACACCTTC. This gives the protein CASSQTGTYGYTF. The V gene is TRBV3-1 (or the pseudogene TRBV3-2), the J gene TRBJ1-2; a possible D gene is TRBD1 (6 bases). Per the germline V gene, CDR1 is LGHDT and CDR2 is YNNKEL (reference sequence). The CDR3 runs 13 residues. The ends were cut back, 3 bases at V and 5 bases at J, with 10 bases in the middle.

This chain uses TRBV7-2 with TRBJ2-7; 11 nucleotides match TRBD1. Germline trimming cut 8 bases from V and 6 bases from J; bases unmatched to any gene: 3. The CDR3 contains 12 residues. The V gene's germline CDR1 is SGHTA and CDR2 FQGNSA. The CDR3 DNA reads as TGTGCCAGCGGGACAGGGGGGTTCGAGCAGTACTTC. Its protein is CASGTGGFEQYF.

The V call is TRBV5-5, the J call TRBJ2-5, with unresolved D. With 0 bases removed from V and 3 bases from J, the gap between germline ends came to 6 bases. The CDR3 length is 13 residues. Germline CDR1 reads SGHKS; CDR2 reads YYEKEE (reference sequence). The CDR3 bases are TGTGCCAGCAGCTTGGTGGCAGAAGAGACCCAGTACTTC. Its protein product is CASSLVAEETQYF.